This is a list of T cell receptor beta chains from one sample in a study of T cells expressing NK-cell markers. TCRdb re-analyzed the 5' RACE reads; it lists each CDR3 protein once, without DNA. The listing contains 150,000 or so distinct CDR3 sequences. What was sequenced was blood T cells: a sorted CD56 or NKG2C T cell subset, CD4+ or CD8+ T cells, or bulk PBMC T cells (not recorded which). Receptors were obtained from a woman between 45 and 60 years old in good health. Each CDR3 is given with its conserved first and last residue.

J gene	V gene	CDR3 protein
TRBJ1-1	TRBV7-8	CASSLELGRTMNTEAFF
TRBJ2-3	TRBV10-3	CAISPLVLGDTQYF
TRBJ2-1	TRBV24-1	CATSDFQGRGVNEQFF
TRBJ2-1	TRBV14	CASSQAGHGDEQFF
TRBJ2-2	TRBV29-1	CSVEPRNTGELFF
TRBJ2-2	TRBV6-1	CASSRRGLAGGSTGELFF
TRBJ2-1	TRBV29-1	CSVRLAGEGNEQFF
TRBJ2-1	TRBV14	CASSQSQGVPEQFF
TRBJ2-7	TRBV6-5	CASSAVAPLGEQYF
TRBJ2-1	TRBV6-2/TRBV6-3	CASSPTSEGHNEQFF
TRBJ2-2	TRBV27	CASTQLGGELFF
TRBJ2-2	TRBV7-6	CASSPGTPRELFF
TRBJ1-1	TRBV30	CAWSVTGGSEAFF
TRBJ2-2	TRBV12-3/TRBV12-4	CASLWGGVDTGELFF
TRBJ2-1	TRBV27	CASSPPLGQQFF
TRBJ2-5	TRBV15	CATSRTKETQYF
TRBJ2-1	TRBV5-1	CASTWRSIVGEQFF
TRBJ2-7	TRBV7-6	CASSNFGPLGEQYF
TRBJ2-7	TRBV7-2	CASSARGSPGSYEQYF
TRBJ2-1	TRBV27	CASSLGPVSYNEQFF
TRBJ2-1	TRBV5-1	CASSFREGNNEQFF
TRBJ1-3	TRBV4-1	CASSQEGGHGGNTIYF
TRBJ1-5	TRBV27	CASSLRFNQPQHF
TRBJ2-5	TRBV9	CASSAAGTDDQETQYF
TRBJ1-2	TRBV15	CATSREGGYTF
TRBJ2-1	TRBV19	CASSRGGTEQFF
TRBJ2-3	TRBV7-9	CASPPRGRASDTQYF
TRBJ2-5	TRBV20-1	CSASPAGQETQYF
TRBJ2-1	TRBV11-3	CASSLTIGTMDEQFF
TRBJ2-2	TRBV12-3/TRBV12-4	CASSLPGRNTGELFF
TRBJ2-7	TRBV4-1	CASSLILVKQGYEQYF
TRBJ2-1	TRBV20-1	CSALAPLLSGDYNEQFF
TRBJ2-1	TRBV27	CATLAGGPSYNEQFF
TRBJ1-6	TRBV20-1	CSAPGGGFDNSPLHF
TRBJ2-1	TRBV13	CASSLIGDLRQFF
TRBJ2-7	TRBV2	CATRDYPYEQYF
TRBJ2-2	TRBV5-5	CASSLDWEWETGELFF
TRBJ1-2	TRBV12-3/TRBV12-4	CASSPRGINYGYTF
TRBJ2-7	TRBV27	CASSPGLAGPYEQYF
TRBJ2-1	TRBV29-1	CSVIPGSSEFF
TRBJ2-2	TRBV4-1	CASSQEGGSGELFF
TRBJ2-7	TRBV28	CASRYREARENYEQYF
TRBJ1-6	TRBV29-1	CSEPGPQERGPNSPLHF
TRBJ2-1	TRBV6-1	CASSEASGQGGQFF
TRBJ2-7	TRBV29-1	CSVDERRLGVYEQYF
TRBJ2-5	TRBV29-1	CSVQTGLQETQYF
TRBJ2-1	TRBV12-3/TRBV12-4	CASSFGVYNEQFF
TRBJ2-1	TRBV27	CASSRLRDRTNEQFF